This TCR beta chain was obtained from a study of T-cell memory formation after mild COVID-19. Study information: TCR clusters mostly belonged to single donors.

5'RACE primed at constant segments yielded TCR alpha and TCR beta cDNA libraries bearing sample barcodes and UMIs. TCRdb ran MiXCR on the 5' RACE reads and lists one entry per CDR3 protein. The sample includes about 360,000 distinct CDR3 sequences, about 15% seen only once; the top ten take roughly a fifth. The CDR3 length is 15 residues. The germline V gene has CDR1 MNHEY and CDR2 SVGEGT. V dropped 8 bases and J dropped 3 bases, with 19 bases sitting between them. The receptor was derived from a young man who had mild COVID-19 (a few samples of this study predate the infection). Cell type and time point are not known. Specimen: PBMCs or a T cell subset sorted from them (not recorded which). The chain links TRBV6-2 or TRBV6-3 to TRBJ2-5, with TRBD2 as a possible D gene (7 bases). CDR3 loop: CASGGALANEETQYF. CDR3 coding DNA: TGTGCCAGCGGGGGGGCTCTTGCAAACGAAGAGACCCAGTACTTC.